This record covers a single TCR beta chain. The record originates from a study of identical twins. TCRdb ran MiXCR on the 5' RACE reads and lists one entry per CDR3 protein. The data hold 500,000 to 550,000 distinct CDR3 sequences, with 20% to 25% observed a single time. There are 16 residues in the CDR3. Germline V lookup: CDR1 LGHNA, CDR2 YNFKEQ. V lost 0 bases and J 1 base, leaving 12 bases between the germline ends. The same data also contributed to another study, on T cells expressing NK-cell markers.

Sequencing was carried out using CD4+ T cells sorted from blood. V is TRBV4-2 and J is TRBJ1-1; D gene uncertain. This TCR was sampled from a woman under 30 in good health. CDR3 sequence reads: CASSQDGMSRNTEAFF. The CDR3 bases are TGTGCCAGCAGCCAAGATGGAATGAGTCGGAACACTGAAGCTTTCTTT.